Given below is one TCR beta chain in context. No antigen is known for it. The data were taken from a study of T cell responses to AZD1222 COVID-19 vaccine. Study results and limitations: Vaccine-related CD4 TCRs covered spike, predominating at 160-218 and 743-854. Clonal diversity was possibly underestimated, and white British individuals and females predominated among donors. The study identified only five to seven AZD1222 recipients as seropositive at baseline.

The CDR3 is 14 amino acids. With V trimmed by 5 bases and J by 3 bases, 4 bases remained unmatched. The V gene's germline CDR1 is SGHVS and CDR2 FQNEAQ. Clones were read by immunoSEQ multiplex PCR, and TCRdb kept only the in-frame ones, dropping some. The data contain about 140,000 clones, more than 80% of them singletons. The TCR sequence derives from an adult in good health. The starting material was peripheral blood, obtained on day 0 of MenACWY control vaccination. V gene TRBV7-8 combines with J gene TRBJ2-3; TRBD1 aligns across 8 bases. For the CDR3, the DNA is TGTGCCAGCAGCACTGGACAGGGAACAGATACGCAGTATTTT. It codes for CASSTGQGTDTQYF.